The rows below give T cell receptor beta chains drawn from one sample of a study of T cells in Graves' hyperthyroidism and ophthalmopathy. TCRdb ran MiXCR on the multiplex PCR reads and lists one entry per CDR3 protein. Of a few hundred thousand distinct CDR3 sequences in the sample, about 20% were seen once. Sample: blood. These TCRs come from a man aged 25 to 40 with Graves' ophthalmopathy. The CDR3 runs from the conserved cysteine through the conserved F or W. The order of the fields is CDR3 length, clone size, V gene, J gene, D gene, CDR3 protein, CDR3 DNA. A D gene is named only where the DNA matches it firmly. Not all rows give a size; the values are once, few, many and, for expanded clones, a class.

length: 16; size: NA; V: TRBV6-2/TRBV6-3; J: TRBJ2-1; D: TRBD2; CDR3: CASSRTGTRAYNEQFF; DNA: TGTGCCAGCAGCCGCACCGGGACTAGAGCCTACAATGAGCAGTTCTTC
length: 14; size: few; V: TRBV28; J: TRBJ2-7; D: TRBD1; CDR3: CASRGGTGVSEQYF; DNA: TGTGCCAGCAGGGGGGGGACAGGGGTTTCCGAGCAGTACTTC
length: 13; size: few; V: TRBV3-1; J: TRBJ2-1; D: NA; CDR3: CASSSGPSNEQFF; DNA: TGTGCCAGCAGCTCCGGACCATCCAATGAGCAGTTCTTC
length: 12; size: few; V: TRBV3-1; J: TRBJ2-1; D: NA; CDR3: CASSQVPIEQFF; DNA: TGTGCCAGCAGCCAAGTCCCCATTGAGCAGTTCTTC
length: 15; size: NA; V: TRBV5-4; J: TRBJ2-1; D: TRBD2; CDR3: CASSLDSGRVNEQFF; DNA: TGTGCCAGCAGCTTGGATAGCGGGAGGGTCAATGAGCAGTTCTTC
length: 16; size: NA; V: TRBV10-1; J: TRBJ1-1; D: NA; CDR3: CASSEYATTAIRKAFF; DNA: TGCGCCAGCAGTGAGTACGCCACGACGGCCATCCGGAAAGCTTTCTTT
length: 13; size: few; V: TRBV12-3/TRBV12-4; J: TRBJ1-1; D: NA; CDR3: CASRMGSNTEAFF; DNA: TGTGCCAGCAGGATGGGGAGTAACACTGAAGCTTTCTTT
length: 14; size: many; V: TRBV20-1; J: TRBJ2-5; D: TRBD2; CDR3: CSATRGSGKETQYF; DNA: TGCAGTGCCACTAGAGGCAGCGGGAAAGAGACCCAGTACTTC
length: 14; size: many; V: TRBV2; J: TRBJ1-3; D: NA; CDR3: CASSEEGSGNTIYF; DNA: TGTGCCAGCAGTGAAGAGGGTTCCGGAAACACCATATATTTT
length: 15; size: many; V: TRBV5-1; J: TRBJ1-1; D: NA; CDR3: CASSLVPAMNTEAFF; DNA: TGCGCCAGCAGCTTGGTTCCCGCCATGAACACTGAAGCTTTCTTT
length: 15; size: NA; V: TRBV10-3; J: TRBJ2-1; D: TRBD1; CDR3: CAIREDRGTYNEQFF; DNA: TGTGCCATCAGAGAGGACAGGGGAACCTACAATGAGCAGTTCTTC
length: 16; size: NA; V: TRBV7-9; J: TRBJ2-5; D: TRBD2; CDR3: CASSLISGGGQETQYF; DNA: TGTGCCAGCAGCTTAATTTCGGGGGGAGGCCAAGAGACCCAGTACTTC
length: 14; size: NA; V: TRBV6-2/TRBV6-3; J: TRBJ2-3; D: NA; CDR3: CASSPAASTDTQYF; DNA: TGTGCCAGCAGCCCAGCGGCTAGCACAGATACGCAGTATTTT
length: 13; size: many; V: TRBV30; J: TRBJ2-4; D: NA; CDR3: CACGVLAKNIQYF; DNA: TGTGCCTGCGGGGTCTTAGCCAAAAACATTCAGTACTTC
length: 13; size: many; V: TRBV15; J: TRBJ1-1; D: NA; CDR3: CATSRDSATEAFF; DNA: TGTGCCACCAGCAGAGATAGCGCCACTGAAGCTTTCTTT
length: 15; size: many; V: TRBV20-1; J: TRBJ1-1; D: TRBD1; CDR3: CSARVRQGNNTEAFF; DNA: TGCAGTGCTAGAGTACGACAGGGAAACAACACTGAAGCTTTCTTT
length: 16; size: few; V: TRBV7-6; J: TRBJ1-3; D: NA; CDR3: CASSLEGRISGNTIYF; DNA: TGTGCCAGCAGCCTCGAGGGACGGATCTCTGGAAACACCATATATTTT
length: 11; size: NA; V: TRBV28; J: TRBJ1-1; D: NA; CDR3: CASGWDTEAFF; DNA: TGTGCCAGCGGATGGGACACTGAAGCTTTCTTT
length: 14; size: NA; V: TRBV13; J: TRBJ2-7; D: NA; CDR3: CASSLPGGGYEQYF; DNA: TGTGCCAGCAGCCTCCCAGGGGGGGGATACGAGCAGTACTTC
length: 14; size: NA; V: TRBV28; J: TRBJ1-3; D: TRBD1; CDR3: CASNPGQTGNTIYF; DNA: TGTGCCAGCAACCCGGGACAGACCGGAAACACCATATATTTT
length: 15; size: few; V: TRBV20-1; J: TRBJ2-1; D: NA; CDR3: CSARAIRGWNNEQFF; DNA: TGCAGTGCTAGAGCTATCAGGGGTTGGAACAATGAGCAGTTCTTC
length: 15; size: many; V: TRBV28; J: TRBJ2-3; D: NA; CDR3: CASSLKTRAQDTQYF; DNA: TGTGCCAGCAGTTTAAAAACCAGGGCCCAGGATACGCAGTATTTT
length: 14; size: many; V: TRBV12-5; J: TRBJ2-1; D: NA; CDR3: CASGWRATPGEQFF; DNA: TGCGCTAGTGGTTGGAGGGCCACTCCCGGTGAGCAGTTCTTC
length: 15; size: many; V: TRBV27; J: TRBJ2-1; D: NA; CDR3: CASTSRTASRELQFF; DNA: TGTGCCAGCACTAGCCGGACAGCGTCTAGGGAGTTACAGTTCTTC
length: 14; size: NA; V: TRBV20-1; J: TRBJ2-3; D: NA; CDR3: CSASGRTSTDTQYF; DNA: TGCAGTGCCTCCGGGCGGACTAGCACAGATACGCAGTATTTT
length: 15; size: many; V: TRBV27; J: TRBJ2-2; D: NA; CDR3: CASSFLAVNTGELFF; DNA: TGTGCCAGCAGTTTTTTGGCGGTGAACACCGGGGAGCTGTTTTTT
length: 13; size: many; V: TRBV11-3; J: TRBJ2-7; D: TRBD1; CDR3: CASTDRGQDEQYF; DNA: TGTGCCAGCACGGACAGGGGGCAAGACGAGCAGTACTTC
length: 15; size: NA; V: TRBV20-1; J: TRBJ2-7; D: TRBD2; CDR3: CSARDLAGESYEQYF; DNA: TGCAGTGCTAGAGATCTAGCGGGAGAGAGTTACGAGCAGTACTTC